The entry below describes one T cell receptor beta chain. What antigen it recognizes has not been identified. No base qualities exist here, and no much larger clone lies one base off it. These data originate in a study of early T cells in non-severe SARS-CoV-2 infection (dated by TCRdb to the early 2020s). For context, the study as a whole: TCR sequencing used bulk RNA from unsorted whole blood, so alpha and beta chains could not be paired. What the study reported, not specific to this receptor: VDJdb matching was skewed toward anti-spike CD8 responses and likely underestimated virus-specific expansions by missing private and CD4 specificities.

The study was a case-control design nested within a healthcare worker cohort in London, UK, with weekly nasopharyngeal swab PCR tests and blood sampling. Healthcare workers were recruited between 23 and 31 March 2020, during the week of the UK lockdown, and were followed weekly for up to roughly 16 weeks. The germline V gene (reference sequence) specifies LNHDA as CDR1 and SQIVND as CDR2. The junction carries 11 bases between V and J, which are trimmed by 3 bases and 4 bases respectively. From cysteine to phenylalanine, the CDR3 is 14 amino acids long. Just the 42-base CDR3 DNA is kept, in frame starting at base 1. The library was obtained by 5' RACE. The instrument was a NextSeq 500. In the TCR library protocol, unique molecular identifiers were attached to individual cDNA molecules to correct for PCR bias and sequencing error. Both TCR alpha and beta chains were sequenced, and tight co-correlation was observed between alpha and beta sequence abundances in each sample. As for how the authors treated the data: Decombinator V4 was used to perform V gene, J gene and CDR3 annotation of TCR sequences. Expanded TCRs were defined as changing significantly between any two time points under a Poisson model with p below 0.0001. TCR abundances were normalised to the total number of TCRs sequenced per sample and were expressed as counts per million. TRAV1-2 paired with TRAJ12, TRAJ20 or TRAJ33 defined MAIT TCRs, while TRAV10 paired with TRAJ18 defined iNKT TCRs. A search of VDJdb, accessed on 1 November 2021, was run for TCRs annotated to CMV, EBV and SARS-CoV-2, with TCRs annotated for multiple antigens excluded. The public sequencing data were trimmed at Q25 with fastp and processed into clonotypes with MiXCR by TCRdb, which kept only in-frame beta chains. When rows share a CDR3 protein, they turn into one entry using the most common DNA and genes. What appears here as the V and J calls and clone size reflects TCRdb's work, not the paper's. Across this sample there are some 42,000 distinct CDR3 sequences, with about 6.5% seen only once. The top ten constitute around 7.7% of the sample.

The chain is made from TRBV19 and TRBJ2-3; tentative D gene TRBD2, with 6 bases matching. The sample was whole blood, taken at baseline. The source is an adult who was a healthcare worker with PCR-confirmed SARS-CoV-2 infection or an uninfected control (not recorded which). CDR3 reads: CASSMGREADTQYF. The DNA reads TGTGCCAGTAGTATGGGCAGGGAGGCAGATACGCAGTATTTT.